Following are 5 T cell receptor beta chains from one sample sequenced in a study of T cell clonality in common variable immunodeficiency. Sequenced by immunoSEQ multiplex PCR; TCRdb stores in-frame clones only, minus some. The sample yields about 37,000 clones, without any singletons. What was sequenced was peripheral blood mononuclear cells. These receptors were obtained from a person between 18 and 70 years old in good health.

Ten or more counts support this clone. The CDR3 extends 3 residues past the end of the read, so its final part is completed from the germline J gene. The chain recombines TRBV24-1 with TRBJ2-7; D possibly corresponds to TRBD2 (6 bases). Trimming left V 4 bases short and J 1 base short, with 10 bases between. This CDR3 spans 14 amino acids. Per germline, CDR1 KGHDR and CDR2 SFDVKD. The sequenced CDR3 bases are TGTGCCACCAGTGACGGGGGAGTATCCTACGAG. It translates to CATSDGGVSYE. In full, the CDR3 reads CATSDGGVSYEQYF.

This clone was detected ten times or more. The read terminates 3 residues before the CDR3 end, so the remaining end is supplied by the germline J gene. This sequence joins TRBV13 and TRBJ1-1; TRBD1 might be the D (5 bases). The CDR3 spans 15 residues. V was cut by 3 bases and J by 1 base, with 12 bases left in between. Per the germline V gene, CDR1 is PRHDT and CDR2 is FYEKMQ (reference sequence). CDR3 DNA (partial): TGTGCCAGCAGCTTCCCGACAGTGACGAACACTGAA. The encoded protein is CASSFPTVTNTE. The full CDR3 protein reads CASSFPTVTNTEAFF.

This clone was found many times. The read ends 3 residues shy of where the CDR3 ends; the end is completed using the germline J gene. This chain joins TRBV30 and TRBJ2-7, with unresolved D. This CDR3 spans 13 amino acids. Trimming removed 1 base at V and 2 bases at J, with 9 bases between. CDR1 GTSNPN and CDR2 SVGIG come from the germline V gene (reference sequence). The CDR3 loop reads CAWSGALTYEQYF. CDR3 DNA (partial): TGTGCCTGGAGTGGGGCATTAACCTACGAG.

This clone was detected ten times or more. The read ends 3 residues early relative to the CDR3; the germline J gene fills the gap. The rearrangement links TRBV5-1 to TRBJ2-2; 11 positions match TRBD2. Germline V gene data show CDR1 as SGHRS and CDR2 as YFSETQ. The CDR3 has 17 amino acids. V was clipped by 0 bases and J by 7 bases; unmatched bases: 8. The CDR3 sequence: CASSLVTSGKIDGELFF. CDR3 bases read: TGCGCCAGCAGCTTGGTGACTAGCGGGAAAATTGACGGGGAG.

Many counts were recorded for this clone. Sequencing ends 3 residues short of the CDR3 end; the germline J gene provides the rest. The genes are TRBV6-1 and TRBJ2-1, with D possibly TRBD1 on 6 matching bases. The germline V gene encodes CDR1 MNHNS and CDR2 SASEGT. The CDR3 has 15 residues. With 4 bases removed from V and 7 bases from J, the gap between germline ends came to 17 bases. Here the CDR3 reads CASSVQDRSRNEQFF. The DNA read from the CDR3 is TGTGCCAGCAGTGTACAGGACAGAAGTCGGAATGAG.